The entry below describes one T cell receptor beta chain. What it binds is not known. These data belong to a study of CXCR3-negative and CXCR3-positive naive CD8 T cells. As for the study in general: Total TRB output reached about 135 million reads, about 1.5 +/- 0.3 million per library. Findings of the study overall: Much lower diversity was found in memory CD8+ cells, while both naive subsets had comparably high diversity.

Preparation of TRB cDNA libraries relied on 5' RACE carrying UMI labels. TCRdb re-called the 5' RACE reads, yielding one record per CDR3 amino acid sequence without DNA. Reported are 75,000 to 95,000 distinct CDR3 sequences; the ten largest clones contain roughly 1.1%. The CDR3 spans 16 residues. Germline-derived CDR1 and CDR2 are SNHLY and FYNNEI. The rearrangement links TRBV2 to TRBJ2-1; the D call from TCRdb, TRBD2, cannot be confirmed without DNA. Sequenced: naive CXCR3- CD8+ T cells from blood. As to subset: CD45RO-CCR7+CD27+CD95- naive CD8+ T cells lacking CXCR3 (TNR3-). The clonotype comes from a human donor in good health. Some clones in this sample may be carry-over from other donors' samples. This chain's CDR3 is CASRASGIERGNEQFF.